This T cell receptor (beta chain) was documented in a study of T cells in Graves' hyperthyroidism and ophthalmopathy. Each ophthalmopathy patient scored at least 3 on the Clinical Activity Score and at least 4 on NOSPECS grade, with duration under 3 months. Out of over 9 ml of fresh peripheral blood came the PBMCs. With V trimmed by 6 bases and J by 5 bases, 4 bases remained unmatched. The CDR3 is 12 residues long. TCR beta CDR3 region amplification was performed from RNA transcripts. TCR CDR3 regions were first amplified by RT-PCR with HTBI primers. TCRdb redid the calling of the multiplex PCR reads with MiXCR, one entry per CDR3 protein. The sample yields roughly 400,000 distinct CDR3 sequences, over 13% seen once. Ten or more counts support this clonotype.

Sequencing was done on a sample of blood. This rearrangement joins TRBV12-3 or TRBV12-4 to TRBJ2-7; 7 nucleotides agree with TRBD1. This sequence was found in a man in his forties or fifties with Graves' ophthalmopathy. The CDR3 region is CASSTTGNEQYF. The CDR3 DNA reads as TGTGCCAGCAGCACGACAGGGAACGAGCAGTACTTC.